This entry is about one TCR beta chain. What it binds is unknown. The entry originates in a study of cytomegalovirus exposure and HLA in healthy donors. Study results and limitations: Published work reported that the classifier diagnosed cytomegalovirus status with high specificity and sensitivity. Some public TCRs appeared in many individuals, while most sequences were rare.

V was clipped by 4 bases and J by 0 bases; unmatched bases: 6. CDR1 and CDR2 (germline): SGDLS, YYNGEE. CDR3 length: 15 residues. Clones were sequenced by immunoSEQ multiplex PCR, and TCRdb holds only the in-frame ones, with some missing. This table holds about 130,000 clones, roughly nine tenths found once. The receptor was isolated from a woman in her late teens or twenties in good health and CMV-seropositive. V usage is TRBV9 and J usage is TRBJ2-7, with 8 bases matching TRBD2. Source material: PBMCs. The CDR3 reads CASSPRGGNSYEQYF. CDR3 coding DNA: TGTGCCAGCAGCCCACGCGGGGGGAACTCCTACGAGCAGTACTTC.